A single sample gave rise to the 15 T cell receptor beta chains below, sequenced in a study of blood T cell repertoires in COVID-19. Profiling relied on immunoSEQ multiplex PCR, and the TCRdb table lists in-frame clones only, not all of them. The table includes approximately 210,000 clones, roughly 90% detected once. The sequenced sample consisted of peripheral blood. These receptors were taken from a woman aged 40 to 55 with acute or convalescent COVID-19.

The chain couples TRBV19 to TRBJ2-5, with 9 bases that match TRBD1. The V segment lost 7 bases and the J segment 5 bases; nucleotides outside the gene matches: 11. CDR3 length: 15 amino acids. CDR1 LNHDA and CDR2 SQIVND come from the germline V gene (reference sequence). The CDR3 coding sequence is TGTGCCAGTAACCCCTCGGGACAGGGCGGGGAGACCCAGTACTTC. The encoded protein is CASNPSGQGGETQYF.

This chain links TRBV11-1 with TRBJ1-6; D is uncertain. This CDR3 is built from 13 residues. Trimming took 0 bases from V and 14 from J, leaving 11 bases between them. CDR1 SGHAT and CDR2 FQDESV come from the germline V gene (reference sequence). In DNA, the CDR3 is TGTGCCAGCAGCTTAGCGGGGTCCGGGACCCTCCACTTT. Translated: CASSLAGSGTLHF.

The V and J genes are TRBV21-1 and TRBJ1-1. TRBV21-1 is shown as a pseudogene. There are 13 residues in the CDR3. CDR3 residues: CASSAEVFTEAFF. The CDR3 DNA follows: TGTGCCAGCAGCGCAGAGGTATTCACTGAAGCTTTCTTT.

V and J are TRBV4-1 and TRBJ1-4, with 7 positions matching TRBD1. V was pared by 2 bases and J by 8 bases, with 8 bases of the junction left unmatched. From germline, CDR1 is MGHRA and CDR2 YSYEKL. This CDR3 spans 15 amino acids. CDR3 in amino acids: CASSQNGVGGEKLFF. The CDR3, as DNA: TGCGCCAGCAGCCAAAACGGAGTAGGGGGCGAAAAACTGTTTTTT.

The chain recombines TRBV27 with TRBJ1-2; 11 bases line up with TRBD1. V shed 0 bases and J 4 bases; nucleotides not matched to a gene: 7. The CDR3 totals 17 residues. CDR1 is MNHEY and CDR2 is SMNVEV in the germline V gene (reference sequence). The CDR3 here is CASSLSLSGTGGYGYTF. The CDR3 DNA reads TGTGCCAGCAGTTTATCTTTGTCCGGGACAGGGGGCTATGGCTACACCTTC.

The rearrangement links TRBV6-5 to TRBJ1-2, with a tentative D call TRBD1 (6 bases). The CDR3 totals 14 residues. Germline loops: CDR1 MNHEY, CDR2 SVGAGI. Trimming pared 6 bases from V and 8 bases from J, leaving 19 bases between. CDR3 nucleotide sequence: TGTGCCAGCAGGGTGGACAGATGGTCTGGGGGCTACACCTTC. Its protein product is CASRVDRWSGGYTF.

CDR3 sequence: CASSRQGGAGSEAFF. The CDR3 nucleotides read TGTGCCAGCAGCCGACAGGGGGGCGCCGGCTCTGAAGCTTTCTTT. J is TRBJ1-1 and V is TRBV7-3; 9 nucleotides align to TRBD1. The CDR3 is made up of 15 amino acids. Germline CDR1 reads SGHTA; CDR2 reads FQGTGA. J lost 6 bases, V lost 5 bases, and 10 bases had no gene match.

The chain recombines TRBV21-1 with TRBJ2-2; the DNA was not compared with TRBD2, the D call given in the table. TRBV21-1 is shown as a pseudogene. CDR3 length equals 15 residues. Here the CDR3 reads CASSKVRTNTGELFF. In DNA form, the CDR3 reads TGTGCCAGCAGCAAAGTTAGAACGAACACCGGGGAGCTGTTTTTT.

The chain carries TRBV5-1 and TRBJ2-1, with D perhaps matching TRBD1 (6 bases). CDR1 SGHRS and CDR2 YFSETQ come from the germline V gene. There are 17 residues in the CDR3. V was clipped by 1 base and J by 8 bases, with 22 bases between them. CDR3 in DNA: TGCGCCAGCAGCTTGACTCCGGTCACAGGGAATCCCGATGAGCAGTTCTTC. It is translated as CASSLTPVTGNPDEQFF.

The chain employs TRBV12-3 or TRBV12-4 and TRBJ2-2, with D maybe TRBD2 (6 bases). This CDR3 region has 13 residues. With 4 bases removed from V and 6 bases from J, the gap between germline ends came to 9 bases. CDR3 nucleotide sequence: TGTGCCAGCAGTTGGAGGGGCCCCGGGGAGCTGTTTTTT. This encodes CASSWRGPGELFF.

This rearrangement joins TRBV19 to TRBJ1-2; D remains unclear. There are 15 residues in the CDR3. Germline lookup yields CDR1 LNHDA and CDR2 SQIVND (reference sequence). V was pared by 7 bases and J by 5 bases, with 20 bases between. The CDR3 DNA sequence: TGTGCCAGTACGCCCCTCACCGTCCATCGGTATGGCTACACCTTC. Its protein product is CASTPLTVHRYGYTF.

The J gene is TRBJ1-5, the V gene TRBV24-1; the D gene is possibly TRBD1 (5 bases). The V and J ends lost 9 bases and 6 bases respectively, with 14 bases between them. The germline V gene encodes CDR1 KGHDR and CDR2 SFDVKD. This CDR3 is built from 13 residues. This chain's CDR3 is CATAGTSFQPQHF. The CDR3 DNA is TGTGCCACCGCCGGGACTTCTTTTCAGCCCCAGCATTTT.

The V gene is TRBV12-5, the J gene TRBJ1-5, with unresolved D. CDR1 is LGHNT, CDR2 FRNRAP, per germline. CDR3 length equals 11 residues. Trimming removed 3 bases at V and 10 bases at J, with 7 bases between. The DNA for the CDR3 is TGTGCTAGTGGTTTTGATGGCCCCCAGCATTTT. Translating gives CASGFDGPQHF. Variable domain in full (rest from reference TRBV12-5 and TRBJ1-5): DARVTQTPRHKVTEMGQEVTMRCQPILGHNTVFWYRQTMMQGLELLAYFRNRAPLDDSGMPKDRFSAEMPDATLATLKIQPSEPRDSAVYFCASGFDGPQHFGDGTRLSIL.

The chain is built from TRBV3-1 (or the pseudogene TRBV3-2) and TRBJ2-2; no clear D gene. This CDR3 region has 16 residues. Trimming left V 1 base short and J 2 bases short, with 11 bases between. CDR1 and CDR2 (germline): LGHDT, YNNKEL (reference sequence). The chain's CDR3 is CASSQGSSPNTGELFF. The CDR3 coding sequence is TGTGCCAGCAGCCAAGGAAGTAGCCCAAACACCGGGGAGCTGTTTTTT.

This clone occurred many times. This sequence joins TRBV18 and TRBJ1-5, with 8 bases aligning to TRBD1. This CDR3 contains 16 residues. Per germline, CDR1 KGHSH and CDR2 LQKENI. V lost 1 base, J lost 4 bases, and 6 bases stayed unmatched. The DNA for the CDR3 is TGTGCCAGCTCACCACAGAACGACAGGGGTAATCAGCCCCAGCATTTT. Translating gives CASSPQNDRGNQPQHF.